This is a list of T cell receptor beta chains from one sample in a study of response to subunit inactivated influenza vaccine. Using its own MiXCR run on the RT-PCR reads, TCRdb lists one record per CDR3 protein. This table has 860,000 or so distinct CDR3 sequences, around 21% appearing once. The sequencing here drew on PBMCs from blood, taken more than 4 days after vaccination. All receptors come from a man aged 45 to 65 who received an inactivated influenza vaccine. Both conserved end residues are part of each CDR3.

TRBV12-3/TRBV12-4	TRBJ1-5	CASSPARQGIGNQPQHF
TRBV24-1	TRBJ2-3	CATSELTGTTTDTQYF
TRBV7-9	TRBJ2-7	CASSPTAKWPYEQYF
TRBV20-1	TRBJ2-1	CSARTSGISYNEQFF
TRBV7-2	TRBJ2-7	CASSGTGAYQGEQYF
TRBV9	TRBJ2-3	CASSPPARGTTDTQYF
TRBV2	TRBJ1-6	CASSGDSVNSPLHF
TRBV28	TRBJ2-4	CASRRTGDVFGKNIQYF
TRBV20-1	TRBJ2-1	CSAVSHRLANGNEQFF
TRBV12-3/TRBV12-4	TRBJ2-7	CASSLFPGEQYF
TRBV20-1	TRBJ2-7	CSAEAAQGSEQYF
TRBV7-9	TRBJ2-7	CASSFDSEVDEQYF
TRBV12-3/TRBV12-4	TRBJ1-5	CASTAASLVQPQHF
TRBV5-1	TRBJ1-4	CASSPLATNEKLFF
TRBV7-6	TRBJ2-7	CASSLAPPRGANYEQYF
TRBV20-1	TRBJ2-6	CSARPSGANVLTF
TRBV4-3	TRBJ2-3	CASSQTSWATDTQYF
TRBV7-2	TRBJ2-3	CASSLISGFPDTQYF
TRBV20-1	TRBJ1-1	CSARHRGEAFF
TRBV3-1	TRBJ2-7	CAISLRYPYEQYF
TRBV11-2	TRBJ2-1	CASSLDGASSAYNEQFF
TRBV5-1	TRBJ1-2	CASSWDKNYGYTF
TRBV6-1	TRBJ2-3	CASTEGPYTDTQYF
TRBV12-3/TRBV12-4	TRBJ2-7	CASSPRKTEQYF
TRBV7-2	TRBJ2-1	CASSQTSTMYNEQFF
TRBV6-2/TRBV6-3	TRBJ2-1	CASRPPGRIYNEQFF
TRBV4-2	TRBJ2-3	CASSQWASESTDTQYF
TRBV12-3/TRBV12-4	TRBJ1-1	CASRRTGVLQQAFF
TRBV15	TRBJ2-2	CATSRSLAGNTGELFF
TRBV20-1	TRBJ1-2	CSASSGPYGYTF
TRBV27	TRBJ1-5	CASSFSFNSNQPQHF
TRBV29-1	TRBJ2-4	CSVVLGSNIQYF
TRBV4-2	TRBJ2-1	CASSQDLAAYNEQFF
TRBV10-2	TRBJ2-3	CASMSGGTDTQYF
TRBV15	TRBJ2-7	CATSPRRGPYEQYF
TRBV20-1	TRBJ2-3	CSASRRGDTDTQYF
TRBV29-1	TRBJ2-3	CSVQGRSTDTQYF
TRBV7-2	TRBJ2-1	CASSPGFGRAREQFF
TRBV7-9	TRBJ2-2	CASSGLAGRSTGELFF
TRBV5-1	TRBJ2-3	CASSLAYFSGGASTQYF
TRBV10-3	TRBJ2-5	CAAGALGVETQYF
TRBV30	TRBJ1-1	CAQLLNMNTEAFF
TRBV28	TRBJ2-7	CASSLIGTSYEQYF
TRBV4-3	TRBJ2-1	CASSQSGLAGGEQFF
TRBV6-2/TRBV6-3	TRBJ1-5	CASSYRSGKGLPAYQPQHF
TRBV5-1	TRBJ2-2	CASSLDPSGTHTGELFF